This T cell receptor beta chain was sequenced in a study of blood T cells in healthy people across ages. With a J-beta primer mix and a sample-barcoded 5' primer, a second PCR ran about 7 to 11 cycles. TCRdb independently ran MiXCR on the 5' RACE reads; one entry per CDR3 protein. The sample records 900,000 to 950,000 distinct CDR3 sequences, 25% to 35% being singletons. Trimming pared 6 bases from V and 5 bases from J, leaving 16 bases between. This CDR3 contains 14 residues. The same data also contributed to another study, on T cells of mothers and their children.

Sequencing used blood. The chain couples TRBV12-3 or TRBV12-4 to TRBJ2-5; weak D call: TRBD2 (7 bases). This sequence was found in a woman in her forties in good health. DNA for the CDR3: TGTGCCAGCAGATACTTAGGGAGGGGGGAGACCCAGTACTTC. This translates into CASRYLGRGETQYF.